These T cell receptor beta chains were read from a single sample in a study of blood T cells in healthy people across ages. TCRdb used MiXCR to reprocess the 5' RACE reads, holding one entry per CDR3 protein. The data contain hundreds of thousands of distinct CDR3 sequences, under 45% of them seen just once; the ten biggest clones take up approximately 20%. Sequences were obtained from blood. The receptors here all came from a man aged 55-75 years in good health. Both conserved end residues are part of each CDR3. The D gene is left open where the match is weak. Clone size is shown for a subset of rows, as once, few, many or a class of expanded clone.

V gene	clone size	D gene	J gene	CDR3 protein	CDR3 DNA
TRBV28	.	.	TRBJ2-2	CGSSLNTGELFF	TGTGGCAGCAGTTTGAACACCGGGGAGCTGTTTTTT
TRBV7-2	.	.	TRBJ2-3	CASSLAFKDTQYF	TGTGCCAGCAGCTTAGCTTTTAAGGATACGCAGTATTTT
TRBV24-1	.	.	TRBJ2-7	CATGGQGVDNEQYF	TGTGCCACCGGAGGCCAGGGAGTGGACAATGAGCAGTACTTC
TRBV10-3	.	.	TRBJ2-3	CAISNRAGNLALSTDTQYF	TGTGCCATCAGCAACAGGGCGGGAAACTTAGCGCTTTCCACAGATACGCAGTATTTT
TRBV14	.	.	TRBJ2-3	CASSQDIATDTQYF	TGTGCCAGCAGCCAAGACATAGCCACAGATACGCAGTATTTT
TRBV20-1	.	TRBD2	TRBJ2-5	CSARAPSGSLREQYF	TGCAGTGCTAGAGCCCCTAGCGGGTCCCTACGTGAGCAGTACTTC
TRBV5-1	.	TRBD1	TRBJ2-7	CASSPGQGSYYEQYF	TGCGCCAGCAGCCCCGGACAGGGGAGTTACTACGAGCAGTACTTC
TRBV7-2	many	TRBD2	TRBJ2-7	CASSPGLAEPYEQYF	TGTGCCAGCAGCCCGGGACTAGCGGAACCTTACGAGCAGTACTTC
TRBV20-1	.	TRBD2	TRBJ2-2	CSARTRGSTGELFF	TGCAGTGCTAGAACGCGGGGGAGCACCGGGGAGCTGTTTTTT
TRBV3-1	.	.	TRBJ1-2	CASSPTCRGYTF	TGTGCCAGCAGCCCTACCTGTAGGGGCTACACCTTC
TRBV12-3/TRBV12-4	few	TRBD1	TRBJ1-1	CASRKAGGTGRNTEAFF	TGTGCCAGCAGGAAGGCTGGCGGGACAGGTAGAAACACTGAAGCTTTCTTT
TRBV30	.	TRBD2	TRBJ2-1	CAWRDRRGYNEQFF	TGTGCCTGGAGAGACCGGCGGGGGTACAATGAGCAGTTCTTC
TRBV4-1	.	.	TRBJ2-7	CASSQDLRRLFGVGEQYF	TGCGCCAGCAGCCAAGATCTCCGCCGGCTTTTCGGGGTCGGCGAGCAGTACTTC
TRBV30	.	.	TRBJ1-1	CAWMEHMNTEAFF	TGTGCCTGGATGGAACACATGAACACTGAAGCTTTCTTT
TRBV25-1	.	TRBD1	TRBJ2-5	CASSLQGGRQETQYF	TGTGCCAGCAGTTTACAGGGGGGAAGACAAGAGACCCAGTACTTC
TRBV4-2	.	TRBD1	TRBJ2-7	CASSQDIVPTGGYEQYF	TGTGCCAGCAGCCAAGATATAGTCCCGACAGGGGGCTACGAGCAGTACTTC
TRBV7-9	few	.	TRBJ2-4	CASSVKGGNIQYF	TGTGCCAGCAGCGTCAAAGGGGGAAACATTCAGTACTTC
TRBV14	few	.	TRBJ2-5	CASSQMVGETQYF	TGTGCCAGCAGCCAAATGGTAGGAGAGACCCAGTACTTC
TRBV20-1	many	TRBD1	TRBJ2-4	CSAGGQGGMAKNIQYF	TGCAGTGCTGGGGGACAGGGGGGCATGGCCAAAAACATTCAGTACTTC
TRBV5-1	.	.	TRBJ2-7	CASSLEIEGYEQYF	TGCGCCAGCAGCTTGGAAATCGAGGGCTACGAGCAGTACTTC
TRBV10-2	.	.	TRBJ2-7	CASSGPQTYEQYF	TGCGCCAGCAGTGGGCCCCAGACCTACGAGCAGTACTTC
TRBV4-2	.	TRBD2	TRBJ2-1	CASSQLNSGRAYNEQFF	TGTGCCAGCAGCCAACTAAATAGCGGGAGGGCTTACAATGAGCAGTTCTTC
TRBV11-3	.	.	TRBJ1-6	CASSTRTESPLHF	TGTGCCAGCAGCACACGGACAGAGTCACCCCTCCACTTT
TRBV7-2	few	TRBD2	TRBJ2-5	CASKPIAGGLETQYF	TGTGCCAGCAAACCTATAGCGGGGGGGCTGGAGACCCAGTACTTC
TRBV6-6	.	.	TRBJ1-5	CASSLGTPRTEPQHF	TGTGCCAGCAGCCTAGGGACACCGCGCACCGAGCCCCAGCATTTT
TRBV6-1	few	.	TRBJ1-2	CASNWGTGEGYGYTF	TGTGCCAGCAACTGGGGTACAGGAGAGGGCTATGGCTACACCTTC
TRBV9	few	TRBD1	TRBJ2-7	CASSVGTGYSYEQYF	TGTGCCAGCAGCGTGGGGACAGGGTATTCCTACGAGCAGTACTTC
TRBV7-6	.	.	TRBJ2-1	CASSRGNGAYNEQFF	TGTGCCAGCAGCCGGGGTAATGGGGCCTACAATGAGCAGTTCTTC
TRBV20-1	few	.	TRBJ2-1	CSARDGGNNEQFF	TGCAGTGCTAGAGATGGCGGGAACAATGAGCAGTTCTTC
TRBV4-1	.	TRBD1	TRBJ2-7	CASSHKGAENEQYF	TGCGCCAGCAGCCATAAGGGGGCTGAAAACGAGCAGTACTTC
TRBV6-2/TRBV6-3	many	TRBD1	TRBJ1-2	CASSPGTGHGYTF	TGTGCCAGCAGTCCCGGGACAGGGCATGGCTACACCTTC
TRBV7-2	.	.	TRBJ1-5	CASSLDAQLNQPQHF	TGTGCCAGCAGCTTAGATGCACAGCTAAATCAGCCCCAGCATTTT
TRBV18	.	TRBD1	TRBJ2-1	CASSPGTESNEQFF	TGTGCCAGCTCACCCGGGACAGAGAGCAATGAGCAGTTCTTC
TRBV10-3	.	TRBD2	TRBJ2-3	CAISESSSGSTDTQYF	TGTGCCATCAGTGAGTCTTCTAGCGGGAGCACAGATACGCAGTATTTT
TRBV5-1	few	.	TRBJ2-7	CASSLSPQDYEQYF	TGCGCCAGCAGCTTGTCCCCTCAGGACTACGAGCAGTACTTC
TRBV25-1	.	TRBD1	TRBJ2-3	CASSDPGGRVDTQYF	TGTGCCAGCAGCGATCCAGGGGGCAGGGTAGATACGCAGTATTTT
TRBV24-1	.	.	TRBJ1-5	CATSGVGTNQPQHF	TGTGCCACCAGTGGGGTAGGGACGAATCAGCCCCAGCATTTT
TRBV9	many	TRBD2	TRBJ2-7	CASSVAGGPYEQYF	TGTGCCAGCAGCGTAGCGGGGGGGCCGTATGAGCAGTACTTC
TRBV6-2/TRBV6-3	few	.	TRBJ2-7	CASSSTLATYEQYF	TGTGCCAGCAGTTCTACCCTCGCGACCTACGAGCAGTACTTC
TRBV7-3	.	TRBD1	TRBJ2-1	CASSLTGGQGSNEQFF	TGTGCCAGCAGCTTAACGGGGGGACAGGGGTCGAATGAGCAGTTCTTC